This T cell receptor beta chain was identified during a study of blood T cell repertoires in COVID-19. Study-level information: The analysed material was cDNA or gDNA that came from T cells, B-cell-depleted T cells, or PBMCs.

Per the germline V gene, CDR1 is MNHEY and CDR2 is SVGAGI. The CDR3 has 15 residues. J was trimmed by 7 bases and V by 6 bases; bases with no gene match: 11. In the original workflow: By means of reference gene primer amplification, nucleated cell counts were estimated. Here immunoSEQ multiplex PCR was the method, and the copy in TCRdb shows in-frame clones only, minus some. V and J calls and clone size are as listed in that table; D and trimming were resolved from the DNA. This table has 150,000 to 200,000 clones, more than 80% appearing once. The specimen sequenced was peripheral blood. This rearrangement joins TRBV6-5 to TRBJ1-4, with 7 bases that match TRBD1. The sequence was collected from an older woman with acute or convalescent COVID-19. CDR3 amino acids: CASRDRQGGSEKLFF. The DNA of the CDR3 is TGTGCCAGCAGAGACCGACAGGGTGGGAGTGAAAAACTGTTTTTT.